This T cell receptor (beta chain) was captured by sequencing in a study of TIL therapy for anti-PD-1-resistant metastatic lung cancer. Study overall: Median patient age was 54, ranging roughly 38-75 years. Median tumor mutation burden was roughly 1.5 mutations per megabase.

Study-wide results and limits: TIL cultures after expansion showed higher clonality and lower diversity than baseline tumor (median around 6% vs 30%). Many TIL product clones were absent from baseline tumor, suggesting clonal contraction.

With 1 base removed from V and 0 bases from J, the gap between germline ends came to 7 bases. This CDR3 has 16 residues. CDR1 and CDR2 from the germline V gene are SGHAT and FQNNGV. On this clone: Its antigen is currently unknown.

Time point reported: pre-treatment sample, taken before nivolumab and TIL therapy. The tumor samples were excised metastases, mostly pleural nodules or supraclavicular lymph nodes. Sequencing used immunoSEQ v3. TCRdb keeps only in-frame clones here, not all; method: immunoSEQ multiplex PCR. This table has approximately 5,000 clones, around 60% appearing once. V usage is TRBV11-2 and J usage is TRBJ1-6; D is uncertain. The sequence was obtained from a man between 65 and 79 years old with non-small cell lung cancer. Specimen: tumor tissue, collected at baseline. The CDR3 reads CASSLVPHSYNSPLHF. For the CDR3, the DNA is TGTGCCAGCAGCTTAGTCCCCCACTCCTATAATTCACCCCTCCACTTT. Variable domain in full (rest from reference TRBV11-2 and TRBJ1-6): EAGVAQSPRYKIIEKRQSVAFWCNPISGHATLYWYQQILGQGPKLLIQFQNNGVVDDSQLPKDRFSAERLKGVDSTLKIQPAKLEDSAVYLCASSLVPHSYNSPLHFGNGTRLTVT.